This T cell receptor beta chain is drawn from a study of shared clonotypes between healthy human individuals. Study-wide context: Three plates each covered CD4 naive and memory; CD8 naive two, CD8 memory one. The study, taken as a whole, reports: A handful of donors had 5% to 6% of their naive CD4 clonotypes in common.

Per the germline V gene, CDR1 is SEHNR and CDR2 is FQNEAQ (reference sequence). The CDR3 extends over 15 amino acids. V shed 5 bases, J shed 5 bases, and the junction held 10 bases outside the gene matches. Several immunoSEQ plates received, in even portions, the genomic DNA of each subset. Sequencing used immunoSEQ multiplex PCR; TCRdb keeps in-frame clones, though not all of them. The data hold around 1.9 million clones, with about 93% observed a single time. Concerning this clone: Its antigen is still unknown.

As defined, naive CD8 cells were CD45RO-negative and positively selected for CCR7, with terminally differentiated effector memory CD45RA+ cells excluded. The donor population consisted of healthy HIV-negative adults with no recent acute infections or vaccinations. The sample comprised naive CD8+ T cells from PBMCs. V is TRBV7-9 and J is TRBJ2-7, with 9 bases identical to TRBD2. This receptor was taken from a man between 18 and 29 years old in good health. Some clones in this sample may be carry-over from other donors' samples. CDR3: CASSPRSGSANEQYF. As DNA, the CDR3 is TGTGCCAGCAGCCCTCGTAGCGGGAGCGCCAACGAGCAGTACTTC. Drawing the rest from reference TRBV7-9 and TRBJ2-7, the complete variable domain is DTGVSQNPRHKITKRGQNVTFRCDPISEHNRLYWYRQTLGQGPEFLTYFQNEAQLEKSRLLSDRFSAERPKGSFSTLEIQRTEQGDSAMYLCASSPRSGSANEQYFGPGTRLTVT.